This entry lists 16 T cell receptor beta chains sequenced from one sample in a study of blood T cells in healthy people across ages. Sample-barcoded 5' priming and a J-beta primer mix drove a second PCR of about 6 to 12 cycles. One entry per CDR3 protein results from TCRdb running MiXCR on the 5' RACE reads. The top ten clones hold approximately 10% of a sample with approximately 490,000 distinct CDR3 sequences, around 24% of them seen once. These same data were also listed under a study on T cells of mothers and their children.

What was sequenced was blood. The receptors here all came from a boy younger than 18 in good health.

V is TRBV20-1 and J is TRBJ2-1, with 8 bases lining up with TRBD2. The CDR3 sequence is 15 residues long. The V gene's germline CDR1 is DFQATT and CDR2 SNEGSKA (reference sequence). Germline trimming cut 6 bases from V and 3 bases from J; bases unmatched to any gene: 10. The CDR3 here is CSAPLAGLGYNEQFF. DNA for the CDR3: TGCAGTGCCCCTTTGGCGGGACTAGGCTACAATGAGCAGTTCTTC.

Here the CDR3 DNA reads TGTGCCAGCAGTTTTCCGGGGGGGCCTTCCGAGCAGTACTTC. Amino acid sequence: CASSFPGGPSEQYF. The V and J genes are TRBV28 and TRBJ2-7; 8 bases map to TRBD2. The V segment lost 3 bases and the J segment 6 bases; nucleotides outside the gene matches: 7. CDR3 length: 14 residues. CDR1 is MDHEN, CDR2 SYDVKM, per germline.

This clonotype turned up a few times. The chain combines TRBV7-9 with TRBJ2-5; 8 nucleotides line up with TRBD2. The J call may be faulty, since TRBJ2-7 better matches the DNA end. Germline CDR1 is SEHNR and CDR2 is FQNEAQ (reference sequence). The CDR3 covers 14 residues. The CDR3, as DNA: TGTGCCAGCAGCGGGCTAGCGGGCCGCTACGAGCAGTACTTC. This sequence encodes CASSGLAGRYEQYF.

This chain connects TRBV6-1 to TRBJ1-4; D is unresolved. The ends were cut back, 4 bases at V and 6 bases at J, with 6 bases in the middle. This CDR3 region has 12 residues. CDR1 and CDR2 (germline): MNHNS, SASEGT. The CDR3 DNA reads as TGTGCCAGCAGTGGCCTTTATGAAAAACTGTTTTTT. It codes for CASSGLYEKLFF.

The chain employs TRBV5-4 and TRBJ2-1; 15 positions match TRBD2. The J call may be wrong; the DNA end is better matched by TRBJ2-7. Germline CDR1 and CDR2: SGHNT and YYREEE (reference sequence). The CDR3 totals 18 residues. CDR3 amino acids: CASSLGGLAGGISYEQYF. CDR3 coding DNA: TGTGCCAGCAGCTTGGGTGGACTAGCGGGGGGGATTTCCTACGAGCAGTACTTC.

The chain has TRBV5-1 and TRBJ1-1; 7 nucleotides match TRBD1. Germline V gives CDR1 SGHRS, CDR2 YFSETQ. CDR3 length: 16 amino acids. Unmatched junction bases numbered 14, after V lost 6 bases and J lost 3 bases. The CDR3 DNA is TGCGCCAGCATGGCATATTCGTTAGGGGGCCACACTGAAGCTTTCTTT. This gives the protein CASMAYSLGGHTEAFF.

The chain couples TRBV7-8 to TRBJ2-7; D remains ambiguous. CDR3 length: 13 residues. Trimming took 5 bases from V and 4 from J, leaving 12 bases between them. Germline V lookup: CDR1 SGHVS, CDR2 FQNEAQ. This CDR3 reads CASSRRWNYEQYF. CDR3 coding DNA: TGTGCCAGCAGCCGTCGATGGAATTACGAGCAGTACTTC. Filled out from reference TRBV7-8 and TRBJ2-7, the complete variable domain reads GAGVSQSPRYKVAKRGQDVALRCDPISGHVSLFWYQQALGQGPEFLTYFQNEAQLDKSGLPSDRFFAERPEGSVSTLKIQRTQQEDSAVYLCASSRRWNYEQYFGPGTRLTVT.

V is TRBV7-9 and J is TRBJ2-5, with D uncertain. Deletions cut 7 bases from V and 1 base from J, with 16 bases between. Germline V gives CDR1 SEHNR, CDR2 FQNEAQ (reference sequence). The CDR3 is 15 residues long. The CDR3 loop is CASTRFRRFQETQYF. The CDR3 nucleotides are TGTGCCAGCACCAGATTTAGGCGATTCCAAGAGACCCAGTACTTC. The variable domain in full, with the rest retrieved from reference TRBV7-9 and TRBJ2-5, is DTGVSQNPRHKITKRGQNVTFRCDPISEHNRLYWYRQTLGQGPEFLTYFQNEAQLEKSRLLSDRFSAERPKGSFSTLEIQRTEQGDSAMYLCASTRFRRFQETQYFGPGTRLLVL.

This clonotype was observed at least ten times. The chain recombines TRBV9 with TRBJ2-7; TRBD1 aligns across 8 bases. The CDR3 is 18 residues long. Germline V gene data show CDR1 as SGDLS and CDR2 as YYNGEE. V trimming: 3 bases; J trimming: 0 bases; junction bases outside the gene matches: 14. The CDR3 here is CASSAGTGAFFFSYEQYF. The CDR3, as DNA: TGTGCCAGCAGCGCCGGGACAGGAGCCTTTTTTTTCTCCTACGAGCAGTACTTC.

This chain links TRBV20-1 with TRBJ2-3; 16 nucleotides agree with TRBD2. The CDR3 spans 17 residues. Germline V gives CDR1 DFQATT, CDR2 SNEGSKA (reference sequence). V shed 5 bases and J 3 bases; nucleotides not matched to a gene: 8. CDR3 sequence: CSAGGLAGGPRTDTQYF. As DNA, the CDR3 is TGCAGTGCTGGGGGACTAGCGGGAGGGCCAAGAACAGATACGCAGTATTTT.

This clonotype has a handful of counts. A much larger clonotype is one base distant, so this may be a read error. The chain's CDR3 is CASRGTSGIDTQYF. As DNA, the CDR3 is TGCGCCAGTCGGGGGACTAGCGGGATAGATACGCAGTATTTT. The chain combines TRBV5-1 with TRBJ2-3; 13 bases line up with TRBD2. Germline V gives CDR1 SGHRS, CDR2 YFSETQ. V shed 8 bases and J 5 bases; nucleotides not matched to a gene: 5. This CDR3 has 14 amino acids.

The chain combines TRBV5-1 with TRBJ2-5; D possibly corresponds to TRBD2 (5 bases). The tail of the sequence fits TRBJ2-1 better, so the J call may be wrong. The CDR3 covers 14 residues. Germline V gene sequence: CDR1 SGHRS, CDR2 YFSETQ. The CDR3 loop reads CASSLGWLADEQFF. The CDR3 DNA follows: TGCGCCAGCAGCTTGGGGTGGCTAGCCGATGAGCAGTTCTTC.

The chain couples TRBV7-9 to TRBJ2-1; D could derive from TRBD1 or TRBD2 (5 bases each). This CDR3 is built from 16 residues. CDR1 and CDR2 (germline): SEHNR, FQNEAQ (reference sequence). V lost 8 bases, J lost 0 bases, and 17 bases lay in between. CDR3 sequence: CASANGARGSYNEQFF. The CDR3 region has the DNA TGTGCCAGCGCGAATGGGGCTCGGGGCTCCTACAATGAGCAGTTCTTC.

The chain employs TRBV6-6 and TRBJ2-3, with 8 bases fitting TRBD2. CDR1 is MNHNY and CDR2 is SVGAGI in the germline V gene (reference sequence). Unmatched junction bases numbered 5, after V lost 8 bases and J lost 4 bases. CDR3 length equals 13 residues. CDR3 DNA sequence: TGTGCCAGCGACCGGGGGGGCCCAGATACGCAGTATTTT. It is translated as CASDRGGPDTQYF.

A few counts support this clonotype. V usage is TRBV3-1 and J usage is TRBJ1-5; D is unresolved. Trimming pared 5 bases from V and 5 bases from J, leaving 13 bases between. This CDR3 is built from 14 residues. Germline V gene sequence: CDR1 LGHDT, CDR2 YNNKEL (reference sequence). DNA of the CDR3: TGTGCCAGCAGCTACGGACGGCTGCATCAGCCCCAGCATTTT. Amino acid sequence: CASSYGRLHQPQHF.

V is TRBV7-6 and J is TRBJ1-4, with 9 nucleotides matching TRBD1. J was trimmed by 8 bases and V by 5 bases; bases with no gene match: 9. The CDR3 consists of 15 residues. CDR1 is SGHVS, CDR2 FNYEAQ, per germline. DNA for the CDR3: TGTGCCAGCAGCCCCACACAGGGGGCACGAGAAAAACTGTTTTTT. Its translation: CASSPTQGAREKLFF.